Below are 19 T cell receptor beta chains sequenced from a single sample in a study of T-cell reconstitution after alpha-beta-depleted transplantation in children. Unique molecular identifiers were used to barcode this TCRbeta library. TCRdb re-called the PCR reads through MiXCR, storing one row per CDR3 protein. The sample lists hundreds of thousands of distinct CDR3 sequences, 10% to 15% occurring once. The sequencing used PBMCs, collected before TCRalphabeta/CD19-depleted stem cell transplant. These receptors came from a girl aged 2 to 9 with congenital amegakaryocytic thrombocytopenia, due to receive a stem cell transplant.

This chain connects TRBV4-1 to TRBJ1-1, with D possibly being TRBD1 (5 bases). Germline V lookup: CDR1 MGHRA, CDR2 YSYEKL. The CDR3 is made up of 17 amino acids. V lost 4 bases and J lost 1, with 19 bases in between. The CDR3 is CASSLLGASGANTEAFF. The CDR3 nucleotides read TGCGCCAGCAGCCTCCTCGGGGCGTCAGGAGCGAACACTGAAGCTTTCTTT.

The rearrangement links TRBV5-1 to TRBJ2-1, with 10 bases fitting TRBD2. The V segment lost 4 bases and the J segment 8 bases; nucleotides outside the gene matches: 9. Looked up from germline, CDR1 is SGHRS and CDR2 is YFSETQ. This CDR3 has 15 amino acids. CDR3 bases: TGCGCCAGCAGCCCTAGCGGGAGTTTAGGCGATGAGCAGTTCTTC. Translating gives CASSPSGSLGDEQFF.

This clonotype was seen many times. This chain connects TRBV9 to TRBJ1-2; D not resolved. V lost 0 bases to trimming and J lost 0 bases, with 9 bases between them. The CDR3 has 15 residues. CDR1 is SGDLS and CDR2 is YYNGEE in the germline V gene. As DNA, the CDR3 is TGTGCCAGCAGCGTAGATGGCCGTTCTAACTATGGCTACACCTTC. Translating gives CASSVDGRSNYGYTF.

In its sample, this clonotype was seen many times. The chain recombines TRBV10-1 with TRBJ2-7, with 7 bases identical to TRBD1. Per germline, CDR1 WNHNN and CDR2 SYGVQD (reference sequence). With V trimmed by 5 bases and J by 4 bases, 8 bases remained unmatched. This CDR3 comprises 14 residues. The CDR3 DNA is TGCGCCAGCAGTTCAACCGGGACAGAATACGAGCAGTACTTC. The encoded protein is CASSSTGTEYEQYF.

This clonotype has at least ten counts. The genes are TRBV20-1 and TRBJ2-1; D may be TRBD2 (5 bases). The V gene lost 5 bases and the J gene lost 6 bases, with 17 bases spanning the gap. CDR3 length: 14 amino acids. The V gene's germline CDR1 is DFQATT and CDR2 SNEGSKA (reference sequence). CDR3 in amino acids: CSARPGVEFNEQFF. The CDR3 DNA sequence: TGCAGTGCTCGCCCCGGGGTGGAGTTCAATGAGCAGTTCTTC.

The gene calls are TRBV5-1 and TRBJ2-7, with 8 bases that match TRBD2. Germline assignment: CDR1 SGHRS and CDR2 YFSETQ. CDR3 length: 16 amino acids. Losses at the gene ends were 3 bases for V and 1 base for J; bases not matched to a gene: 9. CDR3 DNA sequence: TGCGCCAGCAGCTCCCCAGCGGGGGTAAGGTCCTACGAGCAGTACTTC. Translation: CASSSPAGVRSYEQYF.

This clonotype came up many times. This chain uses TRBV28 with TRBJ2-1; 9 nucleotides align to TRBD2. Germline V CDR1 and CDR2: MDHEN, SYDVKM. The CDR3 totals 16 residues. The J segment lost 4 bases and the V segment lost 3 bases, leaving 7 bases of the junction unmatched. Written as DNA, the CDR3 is TGTGCCAGCAGTTTCTTTAGCGGGAGTTTGTACAATGAGCAGTTCTTC. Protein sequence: CASSFFSGSLYNEQFF.

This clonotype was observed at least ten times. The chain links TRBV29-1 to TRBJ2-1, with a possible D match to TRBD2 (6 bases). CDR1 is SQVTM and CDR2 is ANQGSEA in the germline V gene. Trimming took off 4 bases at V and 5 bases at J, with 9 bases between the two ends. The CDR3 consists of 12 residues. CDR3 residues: CSVVGLHNEQFF. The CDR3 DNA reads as TGCAGCGTTGTAGGACTACACAATGAGCAGTTCTTC.

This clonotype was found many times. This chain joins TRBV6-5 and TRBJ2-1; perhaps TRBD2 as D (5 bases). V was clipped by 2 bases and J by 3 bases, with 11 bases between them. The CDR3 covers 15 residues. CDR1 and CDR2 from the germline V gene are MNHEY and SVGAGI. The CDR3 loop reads CASSYRREGYNEQFF. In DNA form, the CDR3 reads TGTGCCAGCAGTTACAGGCGAGAGGGCTACAATGAGCAGTTCTTC.

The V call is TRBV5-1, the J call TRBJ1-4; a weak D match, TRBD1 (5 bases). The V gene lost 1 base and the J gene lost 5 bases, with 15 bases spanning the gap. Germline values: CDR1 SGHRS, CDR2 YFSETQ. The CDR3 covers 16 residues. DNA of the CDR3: TGCGCCAGCAGCTTGTCATCAACAGGCCTAAATGAAAAACTGTTTTTT. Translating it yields CASSLSSTGLNEKLFF.

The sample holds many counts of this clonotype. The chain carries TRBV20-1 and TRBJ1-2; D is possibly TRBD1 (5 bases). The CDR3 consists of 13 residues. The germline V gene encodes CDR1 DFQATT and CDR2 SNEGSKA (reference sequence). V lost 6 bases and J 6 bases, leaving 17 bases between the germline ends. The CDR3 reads CSAPRGGINGYTF. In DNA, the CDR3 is TGCAGTGCACCGAGGGGAGGGATTAATGGCTACACCTTC.

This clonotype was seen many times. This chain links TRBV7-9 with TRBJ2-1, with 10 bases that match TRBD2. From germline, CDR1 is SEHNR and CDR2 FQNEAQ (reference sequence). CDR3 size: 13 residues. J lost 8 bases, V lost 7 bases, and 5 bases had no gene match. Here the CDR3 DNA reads TGTGCCAGCATACTAGCGGGATTGGATGAGCAGTTCTTC. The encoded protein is CASILAGLDEQFF.

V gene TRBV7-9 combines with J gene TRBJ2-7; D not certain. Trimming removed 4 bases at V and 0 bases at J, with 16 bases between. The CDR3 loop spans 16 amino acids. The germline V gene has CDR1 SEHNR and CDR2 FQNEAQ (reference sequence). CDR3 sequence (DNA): TGTGCCAGCAGCTCAATCCCCGGTCAGAGCTCCTACGAGCAGTACTTC. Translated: CASSSIPGQSSYEQYF. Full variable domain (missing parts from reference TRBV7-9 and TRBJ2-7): DTGVSQNPRHKITKRGQNVTFRCDPISEHNRLYWYRQTLGQGPEFLTYFQNEAQLEKSRLLSDRFSAERPKGSFSTLEIQRTEQGDSAMYLCASSSIPGQSSYEQYFGPGTRLTVT.

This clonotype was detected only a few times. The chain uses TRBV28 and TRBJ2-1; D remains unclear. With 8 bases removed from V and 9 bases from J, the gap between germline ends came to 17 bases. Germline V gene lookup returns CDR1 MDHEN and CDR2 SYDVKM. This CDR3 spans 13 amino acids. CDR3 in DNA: TGTGCCAGCTCCCGCGCTAGGGCGCGTGAGCAGTTCTTC. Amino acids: CASSRARAREQFF.

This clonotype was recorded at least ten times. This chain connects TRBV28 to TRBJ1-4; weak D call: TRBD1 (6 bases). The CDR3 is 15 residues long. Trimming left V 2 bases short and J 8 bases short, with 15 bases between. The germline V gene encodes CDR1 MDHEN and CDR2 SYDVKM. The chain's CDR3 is CASSLVNGGQEKLFF. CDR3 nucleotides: TGTGCCAGCAGTTTAGTAAATGGGGGGCAGGAAAAACTGTTTTTT.

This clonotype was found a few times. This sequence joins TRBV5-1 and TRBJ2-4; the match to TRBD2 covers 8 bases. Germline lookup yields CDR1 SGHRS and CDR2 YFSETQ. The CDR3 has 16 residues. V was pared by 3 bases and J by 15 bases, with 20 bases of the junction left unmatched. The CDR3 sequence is CASSSTSGSIRSLLYF. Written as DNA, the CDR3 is TGCGCCAGCAGCTCCACTAGCGGAAGCATAAGGTCCCTACTGTACTTC.

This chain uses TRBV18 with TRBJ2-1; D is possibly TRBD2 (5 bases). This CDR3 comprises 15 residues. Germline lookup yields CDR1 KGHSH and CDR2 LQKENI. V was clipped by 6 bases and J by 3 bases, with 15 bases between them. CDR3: CASSLARSGYNEQFF. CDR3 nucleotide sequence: TGTGCCAGCTCGCTAGCCCGGTCGGGCTACAATGAGCAGTTCTTC. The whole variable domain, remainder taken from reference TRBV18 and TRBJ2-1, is NAGVMQNPRHLVRRRGQEARLRCSPMKGHSHVYWYRQLPEEGLKFMVYLQKENIIDESGMPKERFSAEFPKEGPSILRIQQVVRGDSAAYFCASSLARSGYNEQFFGPGTRLTVL.

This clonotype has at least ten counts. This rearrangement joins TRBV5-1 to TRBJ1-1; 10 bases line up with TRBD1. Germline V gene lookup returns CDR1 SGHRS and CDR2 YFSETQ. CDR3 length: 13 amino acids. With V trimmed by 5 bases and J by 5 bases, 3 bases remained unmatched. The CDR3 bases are TGCGCCAGCAGTGGGACAGGGGTGACTGAAGCTTTCTTT. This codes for CASSGTGVTEAFF.

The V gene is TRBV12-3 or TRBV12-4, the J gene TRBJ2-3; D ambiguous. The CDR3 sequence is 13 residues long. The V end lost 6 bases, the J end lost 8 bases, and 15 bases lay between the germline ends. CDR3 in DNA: TGTGCCAGCAGCGCCATTACATCAGTTACGCAGTATTTT. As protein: CASSAITSVTQYF.